The 7 T cell receptor beta chains reported below all come from one sample, sequenced in a study of CD8 T cells in Susac syndrome. About 0.45 to 1 ug RNA was reverse transcribed with random hexamers. TCRdb re-called the immunoSEQ multiplex PCR reads through MiXCR, storing one row per CDR3 protein. The sample shows around 130,000 distinct CDR3 sequences, approximately 79% of them seen only once. Sequencing was done on a sample of CD8+ T cells from PBMCs. Source of these receptors: a human donor with multiple sclerosis.

V and J are TRBV27 and TRBJ2-7; 8 bases line up with TRBD2. J was trimmed by 6 bases and V by 6 bases; bases with no gene match: 13. The CDR3 sequence is 15 residues long. Germline CDR1 is MNHEY and CDR2 is SMNVEV (reference sequence). DNA for the CDR3: TGTGCCAGCAGCGGGACGGGAGGGTCCGGGGGCGAGCAGTACTTC. Encoded protein: CASSGTGGSGGEQYF.

This clonotype was observed a single time. This rearrangement joins TRBV4-1 to TRBJ1-2; D is unclear. Trimming left V 0 bases short and J 4 bases short, with 9 bases between. CDR3 length: 14 residues. Germline CDR1 is MGHRA and CDR2 is YSYEKL. CDR3 protein: CASSQDKGPYGYTF. The CDR3 DNA reads TGCGCCAGCAGCCAAGATAAGGGCCCCTATGGCTACACCTTC.

This rearrangement joins TRBV7-9 to TRBJ2-3; TRBD1 matches 9 bases. This CDR3 is 15 amino acids long. The germline CDR1 and CDR2 sequences are SEHNR and FQNEAQ (reference sequence). The V and J ends lost 5 bases and 5 bases, in that order; junction bases with no gene match: 8. The CDR3 sequence: CASSPPGQGIDTQYF. CDR3 in DNA: TGTGCCAGCAGCCCGCCGGGACAGGGAATAGATACGCAGTATTTT.

This sequence joins TRBV7-8 and TRBJ2-4, with 7 nucleotides matching TRBD2. The CDR3 is made up of 17 amino acids. Germline values: CDR1 SGHVS, CDR2 FQNEAQ. The ends lost 5 bases at V and 0 bases at J; junction bases unmatched: 10. The CDR3 DNA reads as TGTGCCAGCAGCCCTAGAACTAGCGCGCAAGCCAAAAACATTCAGTACTTC. Its translation is CASSPRTSAQAKNIQYF.

This chain links TRBV7-3 with TRBJ2-2; 7 nucleotides line up with TRBD2. The CDR3 is made up of 18 amino acids. Germline V gene sequence: CDR1 SGHTA, CDR2 FQGTGA. The V segment lost 4 bases and the J segment 5 bases; nucleotides outside the gene matches: 16. CDR3 bases: TGTGCCAGCAGCTCGCCGTTCGTGGGAGGGCCGGCGACCGGGGAGCTGTTTTTT. Protein: CASSSPFVGGPATGELFF.

The CDR3 loop is CASAYRDRQYEQYF. CDR3 DNA sequence: TGTGCCAGCGCATACCGGGACCGCCAGTACGAGCAGTACTTC. This chain connects TRBV27 to TRBJ2-7; the D gene could be TRBD1 or TRBD2 (5 bases each). This CDR3 comprises 14 residues. Germline lookup yields CDR1 MNHEY and CDR2 SMNVEV (reference sequence). V gave up 8 bases and J gave up 4 bases, with 18 bases separating them.

This chain connects TRBV7-9 to TRBJ2-3; the D call may be TRBD1 or TRBD2 (6 bases each). This CDR3 is built from 16 residues. Trimming took 1 base from V and 4 from J, leaving 15 bases between them. The germline CDR1 and CDR2 sequences are SEHNR and FQNEAQ (reference sequence). CDR3 sequence reads: CASSLGPGASPDTQYF. CDR3 sequence (DNA): TGTGCCAGCAGCTTAGGTCCGGGGGCTTCGCCAGATACGCAGTATTTT. The full variable domain, in which reference TRBV7-9 and TRBJ2-3 provide the parts outside the CDR3, is DTGVSQNPRHKITKRGQNVTFRCDPISEHNRLYWYRQTLGQGPEFLTYFQNEAQLEKSRLLSDRFSAERPKGSFSTLEIQRTEQGDSAMYLCASSLGPGASPDTQYFGPGTRLTVL.